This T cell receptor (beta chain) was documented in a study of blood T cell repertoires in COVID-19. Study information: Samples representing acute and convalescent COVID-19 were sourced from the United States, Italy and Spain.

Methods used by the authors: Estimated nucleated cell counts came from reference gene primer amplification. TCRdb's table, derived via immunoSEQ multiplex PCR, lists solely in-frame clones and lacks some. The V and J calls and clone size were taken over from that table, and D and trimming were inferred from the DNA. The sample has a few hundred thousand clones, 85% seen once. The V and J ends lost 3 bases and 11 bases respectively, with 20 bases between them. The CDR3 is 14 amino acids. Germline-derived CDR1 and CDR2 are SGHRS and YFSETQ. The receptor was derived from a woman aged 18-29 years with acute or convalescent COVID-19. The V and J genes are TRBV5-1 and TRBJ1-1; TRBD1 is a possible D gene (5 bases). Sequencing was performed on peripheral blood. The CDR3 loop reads CASSWNNMGGSAFF. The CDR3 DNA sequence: TGCGCCAGCAGCTGGAATAACATGGGGGGGTCGGCTTTCTTT.